The rows below give T cell receptor beta chains drawn from one sample of a study of blood T cells in healthy people across ages. TCRdb fed the 5' RACE reads into MiXCR, producing one record per CDR3 protein. Among around 1.5 million distinct CDR3 sequences listed, around 36% were seen once. The sequenced sample was blood. The receptor set was obtained from a young woman in good health. Both conserved end residues are part of each CDR3. D genes are given only for firm matches. The size of a clone is reported for some rows only, either as once, few or many, or as a class for expanded clones.

V,size,J,D,CDR3,DNA
TRBV6-2/TRBV6-3,NA,TRBJ2-1,TRBD2,CASTPFGTRPYNEQFF,TGTGCCAGCACCCCATTCGGGACTAGACCTTACAATGAGCAGTTCTTC
TRBV5-1,NA,TRBJ2-7,NA,CATSDGSTLSGEQYF,TGCGCCACCTCAGACGGTTCCACTCTTTCTGGCGAGCAGTACTTC
TRBV12-3/TRBV12-4,NA,TRBJ2-5,NA,CASSFGGPITETQYF,TGTGCCAGCAGTTTCGGGGGGCCGATAACGGAGACCCAGTACTTC
TRBV20-1,NA,TRBJ2-7,TRBD2,CSAFIPRTSGSYNEQYF,TGCAGTGCTTTTATTCCCAGGACTAGCGGGTCCTACAATGAGCAGTACTTC
TRBV5-5,few,TRBJ2-5,NA,CASTWASEETQYF,TGTGCCAGCACTTGGGCCAGCGAAGAGACCCAGTACTTC
TRBV4-1,NA,TRBJ1-1,NA,CASSQDRGLGHTEACF,TGCGCCAGCAGCCAAGATCGGGGGCTAGGCCACACTGAAGCTTGCTTT
TRBV7-9,NA,TRBJ1-1,TRBD1,CASSEWDRANTEAFF,TGTGCCAGCAGCGAATGGGACAGGGCCAACACTGAAGCTTTCTTT
TRBV20-1,NA,TRBJ1-1,NA,CSARGTVLETFF,TGCAGTGCTAGAGGGACAGTCCTAGAAACTTTCTTT
TRBV2,NA,TRBJ1-5,NA,CASSEFSAGNQPQHF,TGTGCCAGCAGTGAATTCTCGGCTGGCAATCAGCCCCAGCATTTT
TRBV4-2,few,TRBJ2-3,NA,CASSHGSGNTDTQYF,TGTGCCAGCAGCCATGGTAGCGGCAACACAGATACGCAGTATTTT
TRBV15,NA,TRBJ2-3,TRBD2,CATSRDRASGSDTQYF,TGTGCCACCAGCAGAGATCGGGCTAGCGGATCAGATACGCAGTATTTT
TRBV28,NA,TRBJ2-3,TRBD1,CASSSVGQVTDTQYF,TGTGCCAGCAGTTCGGTGGGACAGGTAACAGATACGCAGTATTTT
TRBV7-2,few,TRBJ1-4,NA,CASSSTSAPALFF,TGTGCCAGCAGCTCGACATCAGCCCCGGCACTGTTTTTT
TRBV12-3/TRBV12-4,few,TRBJ2-1,NA,CASGDSASNEQFF,TGTGCCAGCGGAGACTCCGCCTCCAATGAGCAGTTCTTC
TRBV5-1,NA,TRBJ2-3,NA,CASSLQGAWGADTQYF,TGCGCCAGCAGCTTGCAGGGCGCATGGGGCGCAGATACGCAGTATTTT
TRBV20-1,NA,TRBJ1-5,TRBD1,CSAGEGALGQPQHF,TGCAGTGCCGGCGAGGGGGCACTGGGTCAGCCCCAGCATTTT
TRBV15,few,TRBJ2-1,NA,CATGLDATPGFF,TGTGCCACCGGACTTGATGCCACCCCTGGGTTCTTC
TRBV7-6,NA,TRBJ2-6,NA,CASSLGGSASGANVPTF,TGTGCCAGCAGCTTAGGGGGCTCGGCATCTGGGGCCAACGTCCCGACTTTC
TRBV24-1,NA,TRBJ1-2,NA,CATSDSSAGGDYGYTF,TGTGCCACCAGTGACTCTTCGGCCGGGGGGGACTATGGCTACACCTTC
TRBV2,NA,TRBJ2-3,TRBD2,CASRPGLAGTTDTQYF,TGTGCCAGCAGACCGGGACTAGCGGGGACCACAGATACGCAGTATTTT
TRBV29-1,few,TRBJ2-3,TRBD2,CSVAGRGFSTDTQYF,TGCAGCGTTGCCGGGAGGGGGTTTAGCACAGATACGCAGTATTTT
TRBV11-2,NA,TRBJ2-5,NA,CASSLVGGREETQYF,TGTGCCAGCAGCTTAGTCGGGGGCCGAGAAGAGACCCAGTACTTC
TRBV3-1,NA,TRBJ2-7,NA,CASSQECGQGPYEQYF,TGTGCCAGCAGCCAAGAATGCGGTCAGGGGCCCTACGAGCAGTACTTC
TRBV28,NA,TRBJ2-7,NA,CASSHGGAVSSYDQYF,TGTGCCAGCAGTCACGGTGGGGCTGTTAGCTCCTACGACCAGTACTTC
TRBV6-1,NA,TRBJ1-6,NA,CASRSPGITLHF,TGTGCCAGCCGTTCGCCTGGTATCACCCTCCACTTT
TRBV10-2,NA,TRBJ2-7,NA,CASSATGTEQYF,TGCGCCAGCAGTGCCACAGGAACCGAGCAGTACTTC
TRBV4-1,few,TRBJ2-1,TRBD2,CASSSPTSRHNEQFF,TGCGCCAGCAGCTCACCGACTAGCCGACACAATGAGCAGTTCTTC